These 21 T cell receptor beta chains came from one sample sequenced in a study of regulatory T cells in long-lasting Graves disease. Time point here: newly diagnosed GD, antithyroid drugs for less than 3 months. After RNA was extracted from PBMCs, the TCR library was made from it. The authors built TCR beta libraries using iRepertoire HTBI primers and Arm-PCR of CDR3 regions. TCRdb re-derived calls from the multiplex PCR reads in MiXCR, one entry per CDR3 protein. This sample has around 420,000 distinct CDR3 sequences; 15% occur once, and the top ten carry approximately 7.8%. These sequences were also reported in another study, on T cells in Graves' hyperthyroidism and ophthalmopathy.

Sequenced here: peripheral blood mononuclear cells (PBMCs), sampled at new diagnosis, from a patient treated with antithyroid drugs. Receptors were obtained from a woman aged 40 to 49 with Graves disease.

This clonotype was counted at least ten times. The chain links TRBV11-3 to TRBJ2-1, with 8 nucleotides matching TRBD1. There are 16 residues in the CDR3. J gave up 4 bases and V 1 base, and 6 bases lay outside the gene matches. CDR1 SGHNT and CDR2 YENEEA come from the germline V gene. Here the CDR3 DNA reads TGTGCCAGCAGCTTAGGAGGACAGGGAGGATACAATGAGCAGTTCTTC. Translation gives CASSLGGQGGYNEQFF.

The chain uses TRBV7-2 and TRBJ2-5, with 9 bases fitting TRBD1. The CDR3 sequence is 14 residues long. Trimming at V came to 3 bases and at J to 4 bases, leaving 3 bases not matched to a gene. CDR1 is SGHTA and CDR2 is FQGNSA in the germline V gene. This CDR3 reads CASSFQQGAETQYF. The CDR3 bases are TGTGCCAGCAGCTTTCAACAGGGGGCAGAGACCCAGTACTTC.

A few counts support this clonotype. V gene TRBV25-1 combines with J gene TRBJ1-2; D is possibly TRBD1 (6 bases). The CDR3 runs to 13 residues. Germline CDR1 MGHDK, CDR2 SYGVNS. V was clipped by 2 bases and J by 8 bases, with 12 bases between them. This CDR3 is CASSEGTGWGYTF. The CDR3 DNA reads TGTGCCAGCAGTGAAGGAACAGGGTGGGGCTACACCTTC.

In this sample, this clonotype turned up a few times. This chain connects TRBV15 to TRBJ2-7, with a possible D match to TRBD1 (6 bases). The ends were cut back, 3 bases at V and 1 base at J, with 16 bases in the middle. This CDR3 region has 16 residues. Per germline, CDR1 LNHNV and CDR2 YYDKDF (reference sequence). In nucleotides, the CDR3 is TGTGCCACCAGCAGGCACAGGGAGTTGGGTTCCTACGAGCAGTACTTC. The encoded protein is CATSRHRELGSYEQYF. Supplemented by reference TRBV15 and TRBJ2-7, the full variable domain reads DAMVIQNPRYQVTQFGKPVTLSCSQTLNHNVMYWYQQKSSQAPKLLFHYYDKDFNNEADTPDNFQSRRPNTSFCFLDIRSPGLGDTAMYLCATSRHRELGSYEQYFGPGTRLTVT.

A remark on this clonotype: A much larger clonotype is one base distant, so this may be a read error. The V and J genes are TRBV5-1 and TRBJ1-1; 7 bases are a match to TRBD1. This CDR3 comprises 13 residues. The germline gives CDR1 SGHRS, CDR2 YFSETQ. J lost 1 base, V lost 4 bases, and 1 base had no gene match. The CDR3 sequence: CASSGDRNTEAFF. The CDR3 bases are TGCGCCAGCAGCGGGGACAGGAACACTGAAGCTTTCTTT.

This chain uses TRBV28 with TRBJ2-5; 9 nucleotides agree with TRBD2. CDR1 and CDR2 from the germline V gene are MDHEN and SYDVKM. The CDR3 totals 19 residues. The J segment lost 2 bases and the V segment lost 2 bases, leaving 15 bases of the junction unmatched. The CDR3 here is CASSLESWREGRGQETQYF. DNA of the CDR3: TGTGCCAGCAGTTTAGAGTCGTGGCGGGAGGGCCGAGGACAAGAGACCCAGTACTTC.

The DNA of the CDR3 is TGCAGTGCTAGAGGACCTTGGAGCTCCTACAATGAGCAGTTCTTC. The encoded protein is CSARGPWSSYNEQFF. The chain joins TRBV20-1 to TRBJ2-1; no definite D call. Germline V gene data show CDR1 as DFQATT and CDR2 as SNEGSKA (reference sequence). Trimming took 1 base from V and 0 from J, leaving 10 bases between them. The CDR3 totals 15 residues.

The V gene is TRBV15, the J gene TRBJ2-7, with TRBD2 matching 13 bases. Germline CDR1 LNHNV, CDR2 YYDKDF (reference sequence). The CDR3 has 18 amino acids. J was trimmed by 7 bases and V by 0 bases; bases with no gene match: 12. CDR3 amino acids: CATSRDTSGRAVSYEQYF. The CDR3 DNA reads TGTGCCACCAGCAGAGATACTAGCGGGAGGGCCGTGTCGTATGAGCAGTACTTC.

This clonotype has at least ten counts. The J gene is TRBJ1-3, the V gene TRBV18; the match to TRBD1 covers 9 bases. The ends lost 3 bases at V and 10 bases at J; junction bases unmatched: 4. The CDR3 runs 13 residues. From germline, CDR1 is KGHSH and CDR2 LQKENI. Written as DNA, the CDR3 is TGTGCCAGCTCACCGGGACAGGGCCCGACCATATATTTT. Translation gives CASSPGQGPTIYF.

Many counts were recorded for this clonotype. This chain's CDR3 is CASSFGLLGAYNEQFF. CDR3 nucleotides: TGTGCCAGCAGCTTTGGCCTTCTTGGCGCCTACAATGAGCAGTTCTTC. The chain is built from TRBV7-2 and TRBJ2-1, with no clear D. This CDR3 is built from 16 residues. V lost 3 bases to trimming and J lost 2 bases, with 14 bases between them. Germline-derived CDR1 and CDR2 are SGHTA and FQGNSA.

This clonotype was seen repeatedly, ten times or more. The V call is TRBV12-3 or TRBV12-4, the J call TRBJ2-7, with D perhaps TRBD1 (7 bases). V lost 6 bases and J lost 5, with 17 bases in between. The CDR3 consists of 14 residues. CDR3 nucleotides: TGTGCCAGCAGCCCCCCGGGCAGGGGGGACGAGCAGTACTTC. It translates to CASSPPGRGDEQYF.

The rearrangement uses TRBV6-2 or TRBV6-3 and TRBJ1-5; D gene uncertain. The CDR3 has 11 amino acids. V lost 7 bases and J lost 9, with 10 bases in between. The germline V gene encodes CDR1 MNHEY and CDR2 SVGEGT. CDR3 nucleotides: TGTGCCAGCAACCCCGCTCCGCCCCAGCATTTT. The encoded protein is CASNPAPPQHF.

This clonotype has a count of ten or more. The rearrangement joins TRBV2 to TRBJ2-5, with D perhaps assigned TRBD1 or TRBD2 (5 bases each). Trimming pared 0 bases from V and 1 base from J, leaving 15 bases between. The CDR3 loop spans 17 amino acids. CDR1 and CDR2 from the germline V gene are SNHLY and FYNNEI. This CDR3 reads CASSEALGQGRQETQYF. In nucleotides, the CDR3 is TGTGCCAGCAGTGAAGCCCTGGGGCAGGGACGCCAAGAGACCCAGTACTTC.

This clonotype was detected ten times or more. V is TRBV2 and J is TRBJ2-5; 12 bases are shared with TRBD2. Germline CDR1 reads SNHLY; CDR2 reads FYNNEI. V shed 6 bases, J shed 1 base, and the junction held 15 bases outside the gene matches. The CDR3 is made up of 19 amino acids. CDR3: CASRAPPGLAGHPQETQYF. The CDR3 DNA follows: TGTGCCAGCAGAGCACCCCCTGGACTAGCGGGACATCCCCAAGAGACCCAGTACTTC. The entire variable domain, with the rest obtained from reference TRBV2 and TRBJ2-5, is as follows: EPEVTQTPSHQVTQMGQEVILRCVPISNHLYFYWYRQILGQKVEFLVSFYNNEISEKSEIFDDQFSVERPDGSNFTLKIRSTKLEDSAMYFCASRAPPGLAGHPQETQYFGPGTRLLVL.

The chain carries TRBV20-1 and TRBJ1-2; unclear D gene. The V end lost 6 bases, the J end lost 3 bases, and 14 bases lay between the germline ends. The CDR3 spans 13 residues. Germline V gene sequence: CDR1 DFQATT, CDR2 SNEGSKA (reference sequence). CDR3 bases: TGCAGTGCCCCCGCTTTGGGCTACTATGGCTACACCTTC. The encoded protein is CSAPALGYYGYTF.

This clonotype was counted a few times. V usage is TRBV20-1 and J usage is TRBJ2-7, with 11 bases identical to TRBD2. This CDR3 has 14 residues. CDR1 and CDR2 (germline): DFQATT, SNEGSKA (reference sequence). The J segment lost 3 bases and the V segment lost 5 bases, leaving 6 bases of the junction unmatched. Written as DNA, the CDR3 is TGCAGTGCTGGTGGTCTAGCGGGAGGCTACGAGCAGTACTTC. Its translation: CSAGGLAGGYEQYF.

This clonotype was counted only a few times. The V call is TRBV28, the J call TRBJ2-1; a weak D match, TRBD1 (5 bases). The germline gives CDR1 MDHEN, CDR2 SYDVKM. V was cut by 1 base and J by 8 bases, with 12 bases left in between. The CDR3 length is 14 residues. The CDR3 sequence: CASSLFQDSHEQFF. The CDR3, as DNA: TGTGCCAGCAGTTTATTCCAAGACAGCCATGAGCAGTTCTTC.

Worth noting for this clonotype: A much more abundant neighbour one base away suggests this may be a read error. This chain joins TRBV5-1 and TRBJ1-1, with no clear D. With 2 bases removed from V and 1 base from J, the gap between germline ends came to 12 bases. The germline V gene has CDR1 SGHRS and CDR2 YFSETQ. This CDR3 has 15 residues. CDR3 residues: CASSFCEGRNTEAFF. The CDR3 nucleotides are TGCGCCAGCAGCTTCTGTGAGGGTCGGAACACTGAAGCTTTCTTT.

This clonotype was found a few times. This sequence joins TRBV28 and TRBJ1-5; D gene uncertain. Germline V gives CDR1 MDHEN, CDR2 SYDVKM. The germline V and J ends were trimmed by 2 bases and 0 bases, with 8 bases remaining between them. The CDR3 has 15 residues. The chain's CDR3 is CASSLIKSSNQPQHF. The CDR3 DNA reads TGTGCCAGCAGTTTAATCAAGTCTAGCAATCAGCCCCAGCATTTT.

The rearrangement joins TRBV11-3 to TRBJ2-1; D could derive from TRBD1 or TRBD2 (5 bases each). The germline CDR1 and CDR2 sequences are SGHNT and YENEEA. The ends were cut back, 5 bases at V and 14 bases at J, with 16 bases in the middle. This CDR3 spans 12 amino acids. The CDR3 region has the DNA TGTGCCAGCAGCCAGGGACCCGGTGGGGAGTTCTTC. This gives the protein CASSQGPGGEFF.

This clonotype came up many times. CDR3 protein: CASSMGPQQAQYF. The DNA of the CDR3 is TGTGCCAGTAGTATGGGACCCCAGCAGGCCCAGTACTTC. V usage is TRBV19 and J usage is TRBJ2-5, with D tentatively TRBD1 or TRBD2 (5 bases each). Germline CDR1 and CDR2: LNHDA and SQIVND (reference sequence). Trimming pared 3 bases from V and 9 bases from J, leaving 14 bases between. The length of the CDR3 is 13 residues.